The rows below give T cell receptor beta chains drawn from one sample of a study of shared clonotypes between healthy human individuals. Libraries were prepared by immunoSEQ multiplex PCR; TCRdb keeps only in-frame clonotypes and omits some of them. This table has 2 million to 2.5 million clones, approximately 95% appearing once. Input material: naive CD4+ T cells from PBMCs. These receptors were collected from a man aged 18 to 30 in good health. Some clones in this sample may be carry-over from other donors' samples. CDR3s include the opening cysteine and the closing phenylalanine or tryptophan. Each record gives: CDR3 protein, CDR3 DNA, V gene, J gene, D gene, clone size. D genes are given only for firm matches. The listing skips clone size in some rows; elsewhere it reads once, few, many or a size class.

CASSTGYSNQPQHF	TGTGCCAGCTCAACAGGGTATAGCAATCAGCCCCAGCATTTT	TRBV18	TRBJ1-5	-	-
CASSSGPDGGKSGYTF	TGTGCCAGCAGCTCCGGACCGGACGGTGGGAAGAGTGGCTACACCTTC	TRBV7-2	TRBJ1-2	-	once
CASSPRGSGANVLTF	TGTGCCAGCAGCCCTCGGGGCTCTGGGGCCAACGTCCTGACTTTC	TRBV11-2	TRBJ2-6	-	-
CASSPMGQGSTEAFF	TGTGCCAGCAGCCCGATGGGACAGGGGAGCACTGAAGCTTTCTTT	TRBV14	TRBJ1-1	TRBD1	few
CASGVRLETQYF	TGTGCCAGCGGGGTCAGGTTAGAGACCCAGTACTTC	TRBV28	TRBJ2-5	-	-
CASSLGGQAYEQYF	TGTGCCAGCAGCTTGGGGGGACAGGCCTACGAGCAGTACTTC	TRBV7-9	TRBJ2-7	TRBD1	-
CASSVGGEPYNEQFF	TGTGCCAGCAGCGTAGGTGGGGAGCCCTACAATGAGCAGTTCTTC	TRBV9	TRBJ2-1	-	-
CASSTLSGIGTEAFF	TGTGCCAGCAGTACACTCAGCGGCATCGGCACTGAAGCTTTCTTT	TRBV6-5	TRBJ1-1	-	-
CASSPQGQGAYGYTF	TGTGCCAGCTCACCTCAAGGACAGGGGGCCTATGGCTACACCTTC	TRBV18	TRBJ1-2	TRBD1	-
CASSEGFYEQYF	TGTGCCAGCAGTGAAGGTTTTTACGAGCAGTACTTC	TRBV2	TRBJ2-7	-	once
CASLSGRRGNEQFF	TGTGCCAGCCTGAGCGGGAGAAGGGGTAATGAGCAGTTCTTC	TRBV7-6	TRBJ2-1	TRBD2	-
CASSLSGQGGFTDTQYF	TGCGCCAGCAGCTTGTCCGGACAGGGGGGGTTCACAGATACGCAGTATTTT	TRBV5-1	TRBJ2-3	TRBD1	-
CASTRQGARQSDGYTF	TGTGCCAGCACCCGACAGGGGGCGCGTCAATCGGATGGCTACACCTTC	TRBV27	TRBJ1-2	TRBD1	-
CASSAPGTTQETQYF	TGTGCCAGCAGCGCCCCCGGGACAACTCAAGAGACCCAGTACTTC	TRBV5-6	TRBJ2-5	-	-
CASSLDRPPSFF	TGTGCCAGCAGCCTCGACAGGCCCCCTTCCTTTTTT	TRBV11-2	TRBJ1-5	-	-
CASSLGPGLGAKNIQYF	TGTGCCAGCAGCTTAGGACCGGGACTAGGGGCCAAAAACATTCAGTACTTC	TRBV7-9	TRBJ2-4	TRBD2	-
CASIPSGRETQYF	TGTGCCAGCATTCCTAGCGGGAGGGAGACCCAGTACTTC	TRBV6-1	TRBJ2-5	TRBD2	-
CASSPFRPTGKLPEAFF	TGTGCCAGCAGCCCCTTCCGCCCCACAGGGAAGCTCCCTGAAGCTTTCTTT	TRBV4-2	TRBJ1-1	-	-
CSALQGGHYEQYF	TGCAGCGCGCTTCAGGGGGGGCACTACGAGCAGTACTTC	TRBV29-1	TRBJ2-7	-	-
CASSVTLADTQYF	TGTGCCAGCAGCGTAACGCTAGCAGATACGCAGTATTTT	TRBV9	TRBJ2-3	-	-
CASSPTGTGGLQPQHF	TGCGCCAGCAGCCCAACCGGGACAGGGGGCTTACAGCCCCAGCATTTT	TRBV4-1	TRBJ1-5	TRBD1	-
CSVEGAGGTYTEAFF	TGCAGCGTTGAGGGGGCGGGAGGGACGTACACTGAAGCTTTCTTT	TRBV29-1	TRBJ1-1	-	few
CASSPRPSEKLFF	TGTGCCAGCAGCCCGCGACCTTCAGAAAAACTGTTTTTT	TRBV9	TRBJ1-4	-	-
CASIQGRSNQPQHF	TGTGCCAGTATCCAGGGAAGGAGCAATCAGCCCCAGCATTTT	TRBV19	TRBJ1-5	-	-
CSARRTGDYEQYF	TGCAGCGCCCGGCGGACAGGGGATTACGAGCAGTACTTC	TRBV29-1	TRBJ2-7	TRBD1	-
CASTIQGTPSSYNEQFF	TGTGCCAGCACCATTCAAGGAACCCCCAGCTCCTACAATGAGCAGTTCTTC	TRBV11-2	TRBJ2-1	-	-
CASSADRGGTGELFF	TGCGCCAGCAGCGCCGACAGGGGAGGGACCGGGGAGCTGTTTTTT	TRBV5-1	TRBJ2-2	-	-
CASRIDRGGGEAFF	TGTGCCAGTCGCATAGACAGGGGAGGGGGTGAAGCTTTCTTT	TRBV6-1	TRBJ1-1	TRBD1	-
CASGLVGGETQYF	TGTGCTAGTGGTTTGGTAGGCGGAGAGACCCAGTACTTC	TRBV12-5	TRBJ2-5	-	once
CASSPISGLNTGELFF	TGTGCCAGCTCACCAATAAGCGGCCTGAACACCGGGGAGCTGTTTTTT	TRBV18	TRBJ2-2	-	-
CASSGRVAYEQYF	TGTGCCAGCAGTGGCAGGGTAGCCTACGAGCAGTACTTC	TRBV2	TRBJ2-7	-	-